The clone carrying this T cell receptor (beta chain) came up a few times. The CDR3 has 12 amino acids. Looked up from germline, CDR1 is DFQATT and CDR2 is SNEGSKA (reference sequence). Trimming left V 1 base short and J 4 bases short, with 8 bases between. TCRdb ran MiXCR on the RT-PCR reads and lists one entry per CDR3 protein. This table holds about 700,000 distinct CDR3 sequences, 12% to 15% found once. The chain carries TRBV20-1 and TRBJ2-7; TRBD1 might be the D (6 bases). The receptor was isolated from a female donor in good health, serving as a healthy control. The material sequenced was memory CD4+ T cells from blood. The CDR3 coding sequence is TGCAGTGCTAGAGGGACAGTTTACGAGCAGTACTTC. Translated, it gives CSARGTVYEQYF.